This T cell receptor beta chain was retrieved from a study of beta chain features in type 1 diabetes. Study-wide points: Moderate but significant shortening of TCRB CDR3s was recorded in all four CD4+ subsets from Type 1 diabetes patients. A definitive answer on HLA type influencing TCRB rearrangement was not reached here.

Cell sorting via CD45RO/CCR7/CD25/CD127/CD95/CD27 was performed to obtain CD4+ naive, central memory, regulatory and stem cell-like memory cells. Trimming removed 1 base at V and 1 base at J, with 11 bases between. Per germline, CDR1 SGHRS and CDR2 YFSETQ. This CDR3 region has 15 residues. About this clone: Antigen specificity is unknown.

Since all of the isolated RNA was reverse transcribed, expressed TCRB transcripts were what got sequenced. Each sample of naive, central memory or regulatory T cells had, on average, about 3.57 million reads. Measured with immunoSEQ multiplex PCR; TCRdb has only the in-frame clones, and not every one. The data hold a few hundred thousand clones, with around 16% observed a single time. The receptor's source is a man aged 18 to 30 with type 1 diabetes. Sequenced sample: naive CD4+ T cells from blood. The chain joins TRBV5-1 to TRBJ1-1; the D is unclear. The CDR3 loop reads CASSLLLQTNTEAFF. In DNA form, the CDR3 reads TGCGCCAGCAGCTTGCTCTTACAGACGAACACTGAAGCTTTCTTT.